This entry concerns a single T cell receptor (beta chain). This CDR3 spans 16 amino acids. Germline V lookup: CDR1 SGHDT, CDR2 YYEEEE. Between the trimmed V and J ends, which lost 0 bases and 3 bases, there was a span of 10 bases. This table comes from immunoSEQ multiplex PCR, and its TCRdb copy is limited to in-frame clones, with some not included. The sample carries over 300,000 clones, about 90% recorded once. This sample is drawn from a study of blood T cell repertoires in COVID-19. Study at large: COVID-19 samples, acute and convalescent, were from the United States, Italy and Spain. T cells, B-cell-depleted T cells, or PBMCs provided the cDNA or gDNA that served as material.

Sequenced: peripheral blood. The sequence was obtained from a man between 18 and 35 years old with active or convalescent COVID-19. V gene TRBV5-6 combines with J gene TRBJ1-6, with TRBD1 as a possible D gene (5 bases). Here the CDR3 DNA reads TGTGCCAGCAGCTTGGACGGACAAGGCTATAATTCACCCCTCCACTTT. It codes for CASSLDGQGYNSPLHF.